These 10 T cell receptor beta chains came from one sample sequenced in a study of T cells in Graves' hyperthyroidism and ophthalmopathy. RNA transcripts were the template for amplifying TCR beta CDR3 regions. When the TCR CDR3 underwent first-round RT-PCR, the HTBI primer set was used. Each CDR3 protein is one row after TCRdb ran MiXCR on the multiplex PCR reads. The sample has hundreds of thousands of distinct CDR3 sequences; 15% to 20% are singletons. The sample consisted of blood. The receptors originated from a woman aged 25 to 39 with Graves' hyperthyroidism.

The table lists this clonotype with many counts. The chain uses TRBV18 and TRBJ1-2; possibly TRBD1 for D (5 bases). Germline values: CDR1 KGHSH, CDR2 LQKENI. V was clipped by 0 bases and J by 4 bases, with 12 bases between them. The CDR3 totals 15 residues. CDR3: CASSPPDGHSYGYTF. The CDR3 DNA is TGTGCCAGCTCACCACCGGACGGACATTCCTATGGCTACACCTTC.

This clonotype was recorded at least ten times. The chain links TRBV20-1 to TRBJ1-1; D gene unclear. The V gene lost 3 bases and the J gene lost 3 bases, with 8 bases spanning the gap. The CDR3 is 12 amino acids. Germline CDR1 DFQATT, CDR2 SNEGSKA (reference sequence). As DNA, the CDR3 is TGCAGTGCTAGCCTCCTCCACACTGAAGCTTTCTTT. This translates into CSASLLHTEAFF.

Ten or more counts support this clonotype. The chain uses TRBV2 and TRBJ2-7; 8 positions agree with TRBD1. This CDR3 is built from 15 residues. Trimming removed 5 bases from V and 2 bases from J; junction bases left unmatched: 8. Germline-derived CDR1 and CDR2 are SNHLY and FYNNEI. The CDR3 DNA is TGTGCCAGCAGTAAATCCGGGACAGGCACCTACGAGCAGTACTTC. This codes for CASSKSGTGTYEQYF.

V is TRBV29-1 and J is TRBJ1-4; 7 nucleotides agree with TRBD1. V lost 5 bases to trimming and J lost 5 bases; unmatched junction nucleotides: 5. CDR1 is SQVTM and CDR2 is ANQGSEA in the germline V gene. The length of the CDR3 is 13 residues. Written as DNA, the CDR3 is TGCAGCGTTTGGACAGGCGGCAATGAAAAACTGTTTTTT. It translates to CSVWTGGNEKLFF.

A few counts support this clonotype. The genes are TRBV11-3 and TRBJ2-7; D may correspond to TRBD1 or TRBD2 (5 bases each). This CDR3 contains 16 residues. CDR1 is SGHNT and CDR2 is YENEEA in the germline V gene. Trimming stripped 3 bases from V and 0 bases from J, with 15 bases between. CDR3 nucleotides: TGTGCCAGCAGCTTTGTGGGGGAATCCTCCTCCTACGAGCAGTACTTC. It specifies CASSFVGESSSYEQYF. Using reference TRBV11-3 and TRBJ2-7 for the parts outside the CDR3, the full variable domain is EAGVVQSPRYKIIEKKQPVAFWCNPISGHNTLYWYLQNLGQGPELLIRYENEEAVDDSQLPKDRFSAERLKGVDSTLKIQPAELGDSAVYLCASSFVGESSSYEQYFGPGTRLTVT.

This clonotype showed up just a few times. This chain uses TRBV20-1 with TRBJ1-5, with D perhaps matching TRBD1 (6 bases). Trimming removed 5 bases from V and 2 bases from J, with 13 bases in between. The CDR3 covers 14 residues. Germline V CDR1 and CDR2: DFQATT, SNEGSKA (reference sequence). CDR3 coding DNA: TGCAGTGCTGTACAGGGTGGGGGCAATCAGCCCCAGCATTTT. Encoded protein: CSAVQGGGNQPQHF.

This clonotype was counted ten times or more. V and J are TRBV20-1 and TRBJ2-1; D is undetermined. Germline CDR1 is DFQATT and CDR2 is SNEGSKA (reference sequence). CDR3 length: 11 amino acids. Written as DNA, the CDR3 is TGCAGCTCCATATCGTCCGGTGAGCAGTTCTTC. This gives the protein CSSISSGEQFF.

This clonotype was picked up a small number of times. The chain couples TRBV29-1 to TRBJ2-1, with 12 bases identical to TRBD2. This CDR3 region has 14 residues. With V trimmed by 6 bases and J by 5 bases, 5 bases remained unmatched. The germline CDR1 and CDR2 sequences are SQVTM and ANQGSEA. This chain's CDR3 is CSVLAGGQDNEQFF. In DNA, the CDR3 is TGCAGCGTCCTAGCGGGAGGGCAGGACAATGAGCAGTTCTTC.

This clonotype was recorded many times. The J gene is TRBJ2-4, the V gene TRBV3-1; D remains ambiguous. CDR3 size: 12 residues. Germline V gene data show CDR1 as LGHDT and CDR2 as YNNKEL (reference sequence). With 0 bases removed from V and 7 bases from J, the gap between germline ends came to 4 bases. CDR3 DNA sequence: TGTGCCAGCAGCCAAGACAGGAACATTCAGTACTTC. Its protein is CASSQDRNIQYF. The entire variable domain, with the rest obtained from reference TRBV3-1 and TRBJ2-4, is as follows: DTAVSQTPKYLVTQMGNDKSIKCEQNLGHDTMYWYKQDSKKFLKIMFSYNNKELIINETVPNRFSPKSPDKAHLNLHINSLELGDSAVYFCASSQDRNIQYFGAGTRLSVL.

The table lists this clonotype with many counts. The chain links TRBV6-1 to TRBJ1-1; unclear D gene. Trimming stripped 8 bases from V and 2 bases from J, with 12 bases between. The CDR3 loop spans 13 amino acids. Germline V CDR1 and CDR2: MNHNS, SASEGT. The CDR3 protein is CASGDTPNTEAFF. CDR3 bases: TGTGCCAGCGGGGATACACCAAACACTGAAGCTTTCTTT.